This T cell receptor (beta chain) was sequenced during a study of neurological immune-mediated disorders. General study findings and limits: Sharing of CDR3 amino acid sequences among expanded clones across subjects was absent, suggesting private repertoires in all groups.

5'RACE generated cDNA with 10-nucleotide random UMIs. TCRdb reprocessed the 5' RACE reads with MiXCR, giving one entry per CDR3 protein. Of about 44,000 distinct CDR3 sequences listed, around a fifth were seen once; the top ten hold almost 4.5%. Germline loops: CDR1 SEHNR, CDR2 FQNEAQ (reference sequence). The CDR3 covers 18 residues. Losses at the gene ends were 2 bases for V and 4 bases for J; bases not matched to a gene: 9. This clonotype has at least ten counts. Its antigen is as yet unknown. Time point denoted: technical triplicate 3. The clonotype was recovered from a man aged 55 to 70 with HTLV-1-associated myelopathy (HAM/TSP). Material for sequencing was PBMCs. The chain has TRBV7-9 and TRBJ2-5, with TRBD2 matching over 14 bases. CDR3 sequence: CASSLSGTSGSPRETQYF. CDR3 bases: TGTGCCAGCAGCTTATCCGGGACTAGCGGGAGCCCTAGAGAGACCCAGTACTTC.